One sample yielded the 18 T cell receptor beta chains listed below, sequenced in a study of T cell responses to AZD1222 COVID-19 vaccine. TCRdb's table, derived via immunoSEQ multiplex PCR, lists solely in-frame clones and lacks some. The data hold some 200,000 clones, with under 95% observed a single time. The sample in question was peripheral blood, obtained on day 0 of AZD1222 vaccination. Every receptor here comes from an adult in good health.

The rearrangement links TRBV7-2 to TRBJ2-5, with 10 bases identical to TRBD2. The J segment lost 1 base and the V segment lost 1 base, leaving 0 bases of the junction unmatched. Per germline, CDR1 SGHTA and CDR2 FQGNSA. The CDR3 has 15 residues. The CDR3 loop reads CASSLVAGGQETQYF. CDR3 sequence (DNA): TGTGCCAGCAGCTTAGTAGCGGGGGGCCAAGAGACCCAGTACTTC. Full variable domain (missing parts from reference TRBV7-2 and TRBJ2-5): GAGVSQSPSNKVTEKGKDVELRCDPISGHTALYWYRQSLGQGLEFLIYFQGNSAPDKSGLPSDRFSAERTGGSVSTLTIQRTQQEDSAVYLCASSLVAGGQETQYFGPGTRLLVL.

The V call is TRBV19, the J call TRBJ1-5; 8 nucleotides match TRBD1. V was clipped by 6 bases and J by 1 base; unmatched bases: 2. Germline-derived CDR1 and CDR2 are LNHDA and SQIVND (reference sequence). This CDR3 spans 14 amino acids. In DNA, the CDR3 is TGTGCCAGTAGGAACAGGGGGAGCAATCAGCCCCAGCATTTT. Translated: CASRNRGSNQPQHF.

This clone was observed a handful of times. The chain carries TRBV6-4 and TRBJ1-3, with a possible D match to TRBD1 (5 bases). The CDR3 extends over 14 amino acids. CDR1 and CDR2 (germline): MRHNA, SNTAGT. The germline V and J ends were trimmed by 7 bases and 0 bases, with 10 bases remaining between them. The CDR3 here is CASMNRSSGNTIYF. CDR3 nucleotide sequence: TGTGCCAGCATGAACAGGAGCTCTGGAAACACCATATATTTT.

This sequence joins TRBV9 and TRBJ2-3; 11 bases agree with TRBD1. From germline, CDR1 is SGDLS and CDR2 YYNGEE. The CDR3 is made up of 16 amino acids. After removal of 4 bases from V and 5 bases from J, the junction contained 9 bases not matched to a gene. CDR3 sequence (DNA): TGTGCCAGCAGCACAACAGGGACAGGGGGAGGAGATACGCAGTATTTT. It yields the protein CASSTTGTGGGDTQYF.

CDR3 loop: CASSSSYEQYF. CDR3 DNA: TGTGCCAGCAGCTCTAGCTACGAGCAGTACTTC. V usage is TRBV11-2 and J usage is TRBJ2-7; D is unresolved. Trimming took 4 bases from V and 3 from J, leaving 4 bases between them. This CDR3 is 11 amino acids long. In germline, CDR1 is SGHAT, CDR2 FQNNGV. Variable domain in full (rest from reference TRBV11-2 and TRBJ2-7): EAGVAQSPRYKIIEKRQSVAFWCNPISGHATLYWYQQILGQGPKLLIQFQNNGVVDDSQLPKDRFSAERLKGVDSTLKIQPAKLEDSAVYLCASSSSYEQYFGPGTRLTVT.

The chain is built from TRBV5-1 and TRBJ1-3; D gene unclear. Germline CDR1 SGHRS, CDR2 YFSETQ. V gave up 1 base and J gave up 2 bases, with 13 bases separating them. The CDR3 spans 16 residues. For the CDR3, the DNA is TGCGCCAGCAGCTTGTCTGGGAACATGGCTGGAAACACCATATATTTT. It is translated as CASSLSGNMAGNTIYF. The full variable domain, its missing parts supplied by reference TRBV5-1 and TRBJ1-3, is KAGVTQTPRYLIKTRGQQVTLSCSPISGHRSVSWYQQTPGQGLQFLFEYFSETQRNKGNFPGRFSGRQFSNSRSEMNVSTLELGDSALYLCASSLSGNMAGNTIYFGEGSWLTVV.

The gene calls are TRBV7-2 and TRBJ2-3; 9 positions agree with TRBD2. Trimming removed 0 bases from V and 0 bases from J; junction bases left unmatched: 1. Germline CDR1 reads SGHTA; CDR2 reads FQGNSA. The CDR3 runs 16 residues. CDR3 bases: TGTGCCAGCAGCTTAGCCAGCGGGGGGAGCACAGATACGCAGTATTTT. Translating it yields CASSLASGGSTDTQYF.

This chain joins TRBV6-2 or TRBV6-3 and TRBJ1-1; D perhaps matches TRBD1 (5 bases). Germline values: CDR1 MNHEY, CDR2 SVGEGT. The CDR3 sequence is 15 residues long. V was clipped by 2 bases and J by 5 bases, with 15 bases between them. The CDR3: CASSYHQGTGTEAFF. In DNA form, the CDR3 reads TGTGCCAGCAGTTACCATCAGGGTACGGGAACTGAAGCTTTCTTT.

This clone is a singleton in its sample. V usage is TRBV24-1 and J usage is TRBJ2-2, with D possibly being TRBD2 (5 bases). CDR3 length: 11 residues. The germline CDR1 and CDR2 sequences are KGHDR and SFDVKD. Deletions cut 9 bases from V and 5 bases from J, with 6 bases between. The CDR3 is CATGETGELFF. The CDR3 region has the DNA TGTGCCACCGGGGAGACCGGGGAGCTGTTTTTT.

This chain uses TRBV7-2 with TRBJ1-2; D is uncertain. The CDR3 has 14 amino acids. Trimming took off 1 base at V and 13 bases at J, with 19 bases between the two ends. The germline gives CDR1 SGHTA, CDR2 FQGNSA. CDR3 coding DNA: TGTGCCAGCAGCTTAGATTCCAGGACGGATCCTTTCACCTTC. Protein: CASSLDSRTDPFTF.

The chain recombines TRBV28 with TRBJ2-5, with TRBD2 identical over 8 bases. This CDR3 has 13 amino acids. V shed 6 bases and J 5 bases; nucleotides not matched to a gene: 5. Germline values: CDR1 MDHEN, CDR2 SYDVKM. CDR3 bases: TGTGCCAGCAGCGGGGGACTAGAGGAGACCCAGTACTTC. Its protein is CASSGGLEETQYF.

In this sample, this clone turned up a few times. The rearrangement links TRBV19 to TRBJ2-7; the D gene could be TRBD1 or TRBD2 (5 bases each). V gave up 6 bases and J gave up 2 bases, with 14 bases separating them. CDR1 and CDR2 from the germline V gene are LNHDA and SQIVND (reference sequence). This CDR3 spans 14 amino acids. This chain's CDR3 is CASRIRDGTYEQYF. As DNA, the CDR3 is TGTGCCAGTAGGATCCGGGACGGTACCTACGAGCAGTACTTC.

This rearrangement joins TRBV6-5 to TRBJ2-1; TRBD2 matches at 8 bases. Germline CDR1 MNHEY, CDR2 SVGAGI. J was trimmed by 14 bases and V by 6 bases; bases with no gene match: 9. The CDR3 totals 12 residues. The CDR3 is CASSFRGGLKFF. CDR3 DNA: TGTGCCAGCAGCTTTCGGGGGGGGCTCAAGTTCTTC.

The chain links TRBV11-3 to TRBJ2-2; tentative D call: TRBD1 (5 bases). Trimming took 1 base from V and 6 from J, leaving 15 bases between them. This CDR3 contains 16 residues. Germline V gene lookup returns CDR1 SGHNT and CDR2 YENEEA. The CDR3 bases are TGTGCCAGCAGCTTAGGTACACAGGTGTCAGCCGGGGAGCTGTTTTTT. As protein: CASSLGTQVSAGELFF.

For this clone: The junction departs from germline at one end; a sequencing error may be responsible. The V gene is TRBV7-9, the J gene TRBJ1-3; the match to TRBD1 covers 9 bases. The CDR3 runs to 12 residues. Germline-derived CDR1 and CDR2 are SEHNR and FQNEAQ (reference sequence). CDR3 amino acids: CASSLEGQGVDF. Written as DNA, the CDR3 is TGTGCCAGCAGCTTAGAGGGACAGGGCGTGGATTTT.

This sequence joins TRBV7-9 and TRBJ2-1; 11 positions match TRBD2. The CDR3 runs to 17 residues. Trimming took 5 bases from V and 1 from J; bases not matched to a gene: 7. The germline gives CDR1 SEHNR, CDR2 FQNEAQ (reference sequence). This chain's CDR3 is CASSGPLAGGSYNEQFF. The DNA for the CDR3 is TGTGCCAGCAGCGGGCCCCTAGCGGGAGGATCCTACAATGAGCAGTTCTTC.

The chain carries TRBV19 and TRBJ2-5, with TRBD2 as a possible D gene (6 bases). Germline V gene sequence: CDR1 LNHDA, CDR2 SQIVND (reference sequence). This CDR3 has 16 amino acids. Trimming removed 0 bases from V and 4 bases from J, with 15 bases in between. The CDR3 region is CASSIERDFRTETQYF. The CDR3 coding sequence is TGTGCCAGTAGTATAGAAAGGGACTTTCGAACAGAGACCCAGTACTTC. Based on the CDR3 plus reference TRBV19 and TRBJ2-5, the full variable domain is DGGITQSPKYLFRKEGQNVTLSCEQNLNHDAMYWYRQDPGQGLRLIYYSQIVNDFQKGDIAEGYSVSREKKESFPLTVTSAQKNPTAFYLCASSIERDFRTETQYFGPGTRLLVL.

This sequence joins TRBV6-5 and TRBJ2-7; the match to TRBD1 covers 8 bases. Germline CDR1 reads MNHEY; CDR2 reads SVGAGI. There are 15 residues in the CDR3. V dropped 2 bases and J dropped 2; count of bases not matched to a gene: 5. The CDR3 is CASSYRTGRPYEQYF. In DNA, the CDR3 is TGTGCCAGCAGTTACCGGACAGGGCGTCCCTACGAGCAGTACTTC.